One sample yielded the 15 T cell receptor beta chains listed below, sequenced in a study of CD8 T cells in Susac syndrome. RNA was extracted with the RNeasy kit, and a quantity of about 0.45 to 1 ug was reverse transcribed using random hexamers. One entry per CDR3 protein results from TCRdb running MiXCR on the immunoSEQ multiplex PCR reads. The sample lists some 100,000 distinct CDR3 sequences; 85% to 95% were seen once. The specimen was CD4+ T cells from PBMCs. Source of these receptors: a human donor with multiple sclerosis.

The rearrangement uses TRBV28 and TRBJ2-4, with TRBD1 as a possible D gene (6 bases). The germline V gene encodes CDR1 MDHEN and CDR2 SYDVKM. Trimming stripped 6 bases from V and 3 bases from J, with 12 bases between. The CDR3 has 14 amino acids. CDR3 DNA: TGTGCCAGCAGACCGACAGGTGACAAAAACATTCAGTACTTC. It yields the protein CASRPTGDKNIQYF.

This clonotype was recorded only once. CDR3 in amino acids: CSAFLGQGIYGYTF. DNA of the CDR3: TGCAGTGCTTTCCTGGGACAGGGAATTTATGGCTACACCTTC. This rearrangement joins TRBV20-1 to TRBJ1-2; TRBD1 matches 9 bases. CDR3 length: 14 residues. V shed 5 bases, J shed 5 bases, and the junction held 9 bases outside the gene matches. Germline V gene data show CDR1 as DFQATT and CDR2 as SNEGSKA (reference sequence).

V and J are TRBV4-1 and TRBJ2-3, with 7 nucleotides matching TRBD2. Losses at the gene ends were 5 bases for V and 2 bases for J; bases not matched to a gene: 10. Germline V lookup: CDR1 MGHRA, CDR2 YSYEKL. The CDR3 contains 16 residues. CDR3 nucleotides: TGCGCCAGCAGCGAATCGGGACTACCAGACACAGATACGCAGTATTTT. This codes for CASSESGLPDTDTQYF.

The chain links TRBV5-4 to TRBJ1-1; 7 bases map to TRBD1. Looked up from germline, CDR1 is SGHNT and CDR2 is YYREEE (reference sequence). Trimming at V came to 9 bases and at J to 0 bases, leaving 8 bases not matched to a gene. The CDR3 has 14 amino acids. The CDR3 DNA reads TGTGCCATCCAGGGGGAAGGTATGAACACTGAAGCTTTCTTT. Amino acids: CAIQGEGMNTEAFF.

The chain couples TRBV20-1 to TRBJ1-6, with D unclear. V was clipped by 2 bases and J by 8 bases, with 10 bases between them. The CDR3 is made up of 13 amino acids. Germline values: CDR1 DFQATT, CDR2 SNEGSKA (reference sequence). CDR3: CSARQRRDSPLHF. The CDR3 nucleotides are TGCAGTGCTAGACAAAGGAGGGATTCACCCCTCCACTTT.

The J gene is TRBJ1-4, the V gene TRBV7-9; 7 bases are shared with TRBD1. V shed 4 bases and J 8 bases; nucleotides not matched to a gene: 7. The germline V gene encodes CDR1 SEHNR and CDR2 FQNEAQ (reference sequence). This CDR3 comprises 14 residues. In DNA, the CDR3 is TGTGCCAGCAGCTATGCAGGGGGAGAAGAAAAACTGTTTTTT. Its protein is CASSYAGGEEKLFF.

This chain connects TRBV19 to TRBJ2-7, with 12 bases aligning to TRBD2. The CDR3 length is 13 residues. Trimming removed 1 base from V and 10 bases from J; junction bases left unmatched: 2. In germline, CDR1 is LNHDA, CDR2 SQIVND (reference sequence). CDR3 amino acids: CASSIGTSGEQYF. Here the CDR3 DNA reads TGTGCCAGTAGTATAGGGACTAGCGGGGAACAGTACTTC.

The V call is TRBV5-1, the J call TRBJ2-5; TRBD1 matches at 7 bases. Germline V CDR1 and CDR2: SGHRS, YFSETQ. After removal of 3 bases from V and 1 base from J, the junction contained 6 bases not matched to a gene. This CDR3 is 15 amino acids long. The CDR3 coding sequence is TGCGCCAGCAGCTCGACGACAGGGACCCAAGAGACCCAGTACTTC. Residues: CASSSTTGTQETQYF.

The rearrangement links TRBV5-6 to TRBJ1-2; D gene uncertain. This CDR3 has 12 amino acids. V dropped 1 base and J dropped 5 bases, with 6 bases sitting between them. From germline, CDR1 is SGHDT and CDR2 YYEEEE. DNA for the CDR3: TGTGCCAGCAGCTTGACAGCTTATGGCTACACCTTC. This codes for CASSLTAYGYTF.

The chain recombines TRBV27 with TRBJ2-3; 8 bases line up with TRBD1. The germline gives CDR1 MNHEY, CDR2 SMNVEV (reference sequence). J lost 5 bases, V lost 6 bases, and 4 bases had no gene match. The CDR3 length is 13 residues. The CDR3 sequence: CASRQGAGDTQYF. DNA for the CDR3: TGTGCCAGCAGGCAGGGGGCGGGAGATACGCAGTATTTT.

The rearrangement joins TRBV30 to TRBJ2-7; D possibly corresponds to TRBD2 (5 bases). Trimming took off 2 bases at V and 4 bases at J, with 9 bases between the two ends. CDR1 is GTSNPN, CDR2 SVGIG, per germline (reference sequence). This CDR3 has 12 amino acids. CDR3 in amino acids: CAWSRGPYEQYF. The CDR3 nucleotides read TGTGCCTGGAGTAGAGGGCCTTACGAGCAGTACTTC.

The chain joins TRBV19 to TRBJ2-5; 7 bases line up with TRBD1. The length of the CDR3 is 14 residues. CDR1 is LNHDA, CDR2 SQIVND, per germline (reference sequence). Trimming took 6 bases from V and 2 from J; bases not matched to a gene: 6. CDR3 in DNA: TGTGCCAGTAGCGGACAGGCGATTCAAGAGACCCAGTACTTC. Translation gives CASSGQAIQETQYF.

This clonotype has just one count. The chain has TRBV13 and TRBJ1-1, with TRBD1 as a possible D gene (5 bases). The V gene's germline CDR1 is PRHDT and CDR2 FYEKMQ (reference sequence). The germline V and J ends were trimmed by 2 bases and 1 base, with 14 bases remaining between them. This CDR3 is built from 16 residues. This CDR3 is CASSLSAGRKNTEAFF. DNA for the CDR3: TGTGCCAGCAGCTTATCCGCGGGACGGAAGAACACTGAAGCTTTCTTT. Based on the CDR3 plus reference TRBV13 and TRBJ1-1, the full variable domain is AAGVIQSPRHLIKEKRETATLKCYPIPRHDTVYWYQQGPGQDPQFLISFYEKMQSDKGSIPDRFSAQQFSDYHSELNMSSLELGDSALYFCASSLSAGRKNTEAFFGQGTRLTVV.

This rearrangement joins TRBV7-9 to TRBJ2-1, with TRBD2 identical over 11 bases. Germline V gives CDR1 SEHNR, CDR2 FQNEAQ (reference sequence). This CDR3 contains 16 residues. The V segment lost 8 bases and the J segment 2 bases; nucleotides outside the gene matches: 8. CDR3 DNA: TGTGCCAGCGCCGACTATAGCGGGGGGGCCTACAATGAGCAGTTCTTC. It yields the protein CASADYSGGAYNEQFF.

The chain has TRBV14 and TRBJ1-5; D is uncertain. The CDR3 consists of 10 residues. Germline V gene sequence: CDR1 SGHDN, CDR2 FVKESK. The V and J ends lost 6 bases and 10 bases respectively, with 7 bases between them. Written as DNA, the CDR3 is TGTGCCAGCAGGGGAGCACCCCAGCATTTT. Its protein is CASRGAPQHF.